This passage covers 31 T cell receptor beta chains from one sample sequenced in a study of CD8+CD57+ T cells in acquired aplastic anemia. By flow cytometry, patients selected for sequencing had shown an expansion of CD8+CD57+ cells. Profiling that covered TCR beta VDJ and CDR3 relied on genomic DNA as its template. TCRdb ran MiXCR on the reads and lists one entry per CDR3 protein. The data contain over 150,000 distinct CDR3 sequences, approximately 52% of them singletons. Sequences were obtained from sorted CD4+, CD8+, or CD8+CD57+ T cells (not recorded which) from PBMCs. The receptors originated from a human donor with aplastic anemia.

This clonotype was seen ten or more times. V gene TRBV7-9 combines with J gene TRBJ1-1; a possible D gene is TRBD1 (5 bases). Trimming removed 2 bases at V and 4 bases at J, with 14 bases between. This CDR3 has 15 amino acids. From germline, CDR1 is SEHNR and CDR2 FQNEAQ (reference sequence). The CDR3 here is CASSLMIGDGTEAFF. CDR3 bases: TGTGCCAGCAGCTTAATGATAGGGGATGGCACTGAAGCTTTCTTT.

CDR3 bases: TGCAGCAGCCTGAGGACAGGGCGAAACACTGAAGCTTTCTTT. Translated, it gives CSSLRTGRNTEAFF. V gene TRBV29-1 combines with J gene TRBJ1-1; 8 nucleotides line up with TRBD1. V lost 8 bases to trimming and J lost 2 bases; unmatched junction nucleotides: 10. CDR3 size: 14 residues. Germline V CDR1 and CDR2: SQVTM, ANQGSEA.

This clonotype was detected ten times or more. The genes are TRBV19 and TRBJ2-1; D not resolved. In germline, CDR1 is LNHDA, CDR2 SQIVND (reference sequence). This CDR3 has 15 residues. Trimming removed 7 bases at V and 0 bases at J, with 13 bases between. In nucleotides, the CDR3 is TGTGCCAGTACCGACGACCGCGGCTCCTACAATGAGCAGTTCTTC. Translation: CASTDDRGSYNEQFF.

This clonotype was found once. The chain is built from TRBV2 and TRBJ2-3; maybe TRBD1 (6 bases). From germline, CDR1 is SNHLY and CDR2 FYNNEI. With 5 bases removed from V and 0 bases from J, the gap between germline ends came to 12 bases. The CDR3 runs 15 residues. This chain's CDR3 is CASSYSRGSTDTQYF. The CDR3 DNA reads TGTGCCAGCAGTTACTCGAGGGGGAGCACAGATACGCAGTATTTT.

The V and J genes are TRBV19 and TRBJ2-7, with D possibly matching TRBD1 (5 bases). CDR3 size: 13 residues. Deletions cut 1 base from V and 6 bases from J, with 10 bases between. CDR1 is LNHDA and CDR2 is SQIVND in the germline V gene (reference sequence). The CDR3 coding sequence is TGTGCCAGTAGTATAGCAGGGTCCGCCGAGCAGTACTTC. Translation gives CASSIAGSAEQYF.

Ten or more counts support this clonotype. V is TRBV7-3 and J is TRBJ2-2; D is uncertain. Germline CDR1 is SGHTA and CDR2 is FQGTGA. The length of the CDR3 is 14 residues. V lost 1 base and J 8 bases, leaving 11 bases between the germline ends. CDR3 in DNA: TGTGCCAGCAGCTTAAGTCAGGACCGGGGGGAGCTGTTTTTT. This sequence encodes CASSLSQDRGELFF.

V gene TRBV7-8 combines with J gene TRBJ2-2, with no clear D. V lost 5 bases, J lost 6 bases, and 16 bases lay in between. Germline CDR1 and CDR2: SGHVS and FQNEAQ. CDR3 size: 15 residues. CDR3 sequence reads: CASSPHENLAGELFF. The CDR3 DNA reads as TGTGCCAGCAGCCCACACGAAAATTTGGCCGGGGAGCTGTTTTTT.

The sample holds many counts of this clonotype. Written as DNA, the CDR3 is TGTGCCAGCAGCTTAGTTGGCGGAGAGCAGCCCCAGCATTTT. Residues: CASSLVGGEQPQHF. The J gene is TRBJ1-5, the V gene TRBV7-9; D not certain. The CDR3 consists of 14 residues. Trimming pared 1 base from V and 7 bases from J, leaving 11 bases between. The germline V gene encodes CDR1 SEHNR and CDR2 FQNEAQ (reference sequence).

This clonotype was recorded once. The CDR3 spells CASSQGGGADTEAFF. Here the CDR3 DNA reads TGTGCCAGCAGCCAAGGGGGGGGTGCGGACACTGAAGCTTTCTTT. The chain has TRBV9 and TRBJ1-1, with a possible D match to TRBD1 (6 bases). The V end was cut by 4 bases, the J end by 3 bases, with 16 bases between. The CDR3 has 15 amino acids. Germline CDR1 reads SGDLS; CDR2 reads YYNGEE.

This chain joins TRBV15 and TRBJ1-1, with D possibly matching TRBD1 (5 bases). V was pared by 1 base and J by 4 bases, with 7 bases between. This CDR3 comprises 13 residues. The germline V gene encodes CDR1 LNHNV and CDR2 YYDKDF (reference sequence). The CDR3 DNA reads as TGTGCCACCAGCAGAGCGGGGGGCACTGAAGCTTTCTTT. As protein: CATSRAGGTEAFF.

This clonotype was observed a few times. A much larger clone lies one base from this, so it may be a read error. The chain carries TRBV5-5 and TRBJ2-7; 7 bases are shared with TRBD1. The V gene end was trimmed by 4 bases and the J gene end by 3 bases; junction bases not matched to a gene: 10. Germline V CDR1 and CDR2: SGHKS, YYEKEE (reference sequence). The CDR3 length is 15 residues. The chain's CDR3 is CASSDDRVTDYEQYF. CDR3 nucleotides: TGTGCCAGCAGCGATGACAGGGTAACCGACTACGAGCAGTACTTC.

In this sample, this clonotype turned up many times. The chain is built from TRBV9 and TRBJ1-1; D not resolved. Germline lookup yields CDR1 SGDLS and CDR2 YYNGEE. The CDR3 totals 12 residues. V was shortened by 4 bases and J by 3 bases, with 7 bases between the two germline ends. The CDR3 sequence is CASSPTDTEAFF. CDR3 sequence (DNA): TGTGCCAGCAGCCCAACGGACACTGAAGCTTTCTTT.

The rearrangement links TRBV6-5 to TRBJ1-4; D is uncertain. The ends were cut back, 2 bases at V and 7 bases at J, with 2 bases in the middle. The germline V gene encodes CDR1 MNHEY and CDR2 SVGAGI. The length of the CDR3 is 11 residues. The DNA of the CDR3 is TGTGCCAGCAGTTACAGTGAAAAACTGTTTTTT. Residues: CASSYSEKLFF.

The CDR3 sequence is CATSRAAYNQPQHF. CDR3 nucleotide sequence: TGTGCCACCAGTAGGGCAGCCTACAATCAGCCCCAGCATTTT. The rearrangement links TRBV24-1 to TRBJ1-5; D is ambiguous. Deletions cut 6 bases from V and 3 bases from J, with 11 bases between. Germline CDR1 is KGHDR and CDR2 is SFDVKD. CDR3 length: 14 residues.

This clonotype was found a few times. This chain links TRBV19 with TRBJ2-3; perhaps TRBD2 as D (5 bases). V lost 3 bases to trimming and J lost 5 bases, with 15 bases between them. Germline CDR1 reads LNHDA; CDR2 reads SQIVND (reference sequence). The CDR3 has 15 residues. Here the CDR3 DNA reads TGTGCCAGTAGTATGAGATTTCGGGAAATAGATACGCAGTATTTT. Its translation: CASSMRFREIDTQYF.

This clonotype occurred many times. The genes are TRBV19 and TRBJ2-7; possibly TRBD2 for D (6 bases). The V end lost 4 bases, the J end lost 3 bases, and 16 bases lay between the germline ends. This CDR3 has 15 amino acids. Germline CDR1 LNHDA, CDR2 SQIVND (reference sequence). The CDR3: CASSTKWAGRYEQYF. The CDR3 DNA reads TGTGCCAGTAGTACTAAATGGGCGGGACGCTACGAGCAGTACTTC.

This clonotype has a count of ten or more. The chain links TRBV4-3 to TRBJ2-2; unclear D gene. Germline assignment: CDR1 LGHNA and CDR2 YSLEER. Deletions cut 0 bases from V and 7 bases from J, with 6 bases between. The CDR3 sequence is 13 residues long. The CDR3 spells CASSQDRGGELFF. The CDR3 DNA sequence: TGCGCCAGCAGCCAAGATAGAGGCGGGGAGCTGTTTTTT.

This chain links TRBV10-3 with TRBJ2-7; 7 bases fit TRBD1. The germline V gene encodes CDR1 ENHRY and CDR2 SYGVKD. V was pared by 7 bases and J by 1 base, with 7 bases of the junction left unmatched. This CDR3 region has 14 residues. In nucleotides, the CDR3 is TGTGCCATCACGCCGACAGGGATGTCCTACGAGCAGTACTTC. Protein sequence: CAITPTGMSYEQYF.

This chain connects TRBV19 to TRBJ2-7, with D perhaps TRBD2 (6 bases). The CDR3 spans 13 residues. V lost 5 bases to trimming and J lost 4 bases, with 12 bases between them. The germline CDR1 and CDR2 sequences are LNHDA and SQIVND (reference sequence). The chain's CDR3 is CASSRGTGYEQYF. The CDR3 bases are TGTGCCAGTAGTCGGGGGACCGGGTACGAGCAGTACTTC. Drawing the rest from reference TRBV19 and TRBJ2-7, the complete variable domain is DGGITQSPKYLFRKEGQNVTLSCEQNLNHDAMYWYRQDPGQGLRLIYYSQIVNDFQKGDIAEGYSVSREKKESFPLTVTSAQKNPTAFYLCASSRGTGYEQYFGPGTRLTVT.

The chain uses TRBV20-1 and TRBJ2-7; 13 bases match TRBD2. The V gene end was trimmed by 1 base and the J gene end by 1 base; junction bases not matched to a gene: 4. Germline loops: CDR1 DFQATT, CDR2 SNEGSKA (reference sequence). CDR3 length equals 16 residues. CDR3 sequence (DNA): TGCAGTGCTAGAGGGGGGACTAGCGGGGCATCCTACGAGCAGTACTTC. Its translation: CSARGGTSGASYEQYF.

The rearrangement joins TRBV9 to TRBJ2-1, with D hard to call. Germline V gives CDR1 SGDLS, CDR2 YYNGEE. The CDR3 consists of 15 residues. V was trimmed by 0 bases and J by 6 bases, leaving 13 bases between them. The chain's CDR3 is CASSVGGVAPNEQFF. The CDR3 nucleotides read TGTGCCAGCAGCGTAGGTGGGGTTGCCCCCAATGAGCAGTTCTTC.

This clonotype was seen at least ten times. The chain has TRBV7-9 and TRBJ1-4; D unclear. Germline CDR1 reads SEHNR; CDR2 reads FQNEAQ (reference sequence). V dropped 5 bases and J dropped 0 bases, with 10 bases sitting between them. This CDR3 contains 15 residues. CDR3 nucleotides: TGTGCCAGCAGCAAAACCCTGGCAACTAATGAAAAACTGTTTTTT. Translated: CASSKTLATNEKLFF.

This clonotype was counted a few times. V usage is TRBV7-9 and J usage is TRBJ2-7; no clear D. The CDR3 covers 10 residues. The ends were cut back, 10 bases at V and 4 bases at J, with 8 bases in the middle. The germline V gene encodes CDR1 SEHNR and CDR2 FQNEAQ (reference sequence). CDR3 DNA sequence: TGTGCCACCCCGGTATACGAGCAGTACTTC. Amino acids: CATPVYEQYF.

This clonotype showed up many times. The CDR3 loop is CASSQDWSVNTEAFF. CDR3 sequence (DNA): TGTGCCAGCAGCCAAGATTGGAGCGTGAACACTGAAGCTTTCTTT. The chain uses TRBV3-1 and TRBJ1-1; D is uncertain. This CDR3 contains 15 residues. Germline V gene data show CDR1 as LGHDT and CDR2 as YNNKEL (reference sequence). V was trimmed by 0 bases and J by 0 bases, leaving 8 bases between them.

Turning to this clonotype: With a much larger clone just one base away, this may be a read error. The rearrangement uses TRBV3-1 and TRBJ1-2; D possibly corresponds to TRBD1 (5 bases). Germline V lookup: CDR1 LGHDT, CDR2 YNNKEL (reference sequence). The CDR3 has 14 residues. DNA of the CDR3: TGTGCCAGCAGCCCCAGACAGCCCCGGTATGGCTGCACCTTC. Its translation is CASSPRQPRYGCTF.

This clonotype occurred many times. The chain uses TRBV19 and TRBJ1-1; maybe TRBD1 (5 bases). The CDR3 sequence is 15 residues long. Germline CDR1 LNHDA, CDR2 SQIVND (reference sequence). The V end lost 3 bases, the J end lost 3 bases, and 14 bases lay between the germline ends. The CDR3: CASSIPRVADTEAFF. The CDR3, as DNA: TGTGCCAGTAGTATCCCCAGGGTGGCGGACACTGAAGCTTTCTTT. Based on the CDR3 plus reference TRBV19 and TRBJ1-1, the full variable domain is DGGITQSPKYLFRKEGQNVTLSCEQNLNHDAMYWYRQDPGQGLRLIYYSQIVNDFQKGDIAEGYSVSREKKESFPLTVTSAQKNPTAFYLCASSIPRVADTEAFFGQGTRLTVV.

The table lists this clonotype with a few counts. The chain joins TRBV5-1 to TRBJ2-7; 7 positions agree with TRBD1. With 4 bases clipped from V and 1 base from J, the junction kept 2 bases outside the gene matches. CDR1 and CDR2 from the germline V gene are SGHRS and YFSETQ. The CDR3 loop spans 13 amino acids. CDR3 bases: TGCGCCAGCAGCCAGGGGGATTCCTACGAGCAGTACTTC. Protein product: CASSQGDSYEQYF.

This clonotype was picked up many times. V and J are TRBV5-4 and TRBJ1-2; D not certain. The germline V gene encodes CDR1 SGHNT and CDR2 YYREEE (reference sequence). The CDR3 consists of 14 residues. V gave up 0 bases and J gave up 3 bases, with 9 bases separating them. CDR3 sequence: CASSLGIGDYGYTF. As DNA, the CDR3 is TGTGCCAGCAGCTTGGGTATCGGGGACTATGGCTACACCTTC.

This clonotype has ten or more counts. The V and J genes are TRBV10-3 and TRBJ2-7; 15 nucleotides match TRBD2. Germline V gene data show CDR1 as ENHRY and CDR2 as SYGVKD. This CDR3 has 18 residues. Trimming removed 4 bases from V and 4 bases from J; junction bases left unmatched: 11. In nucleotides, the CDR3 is TGTGCCATCAGTGGTGTGTGGACTAGCGGGGGGGCCCCTTACGAGCAGTACTTC. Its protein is CAISGVWTSGGAPYEQYF.

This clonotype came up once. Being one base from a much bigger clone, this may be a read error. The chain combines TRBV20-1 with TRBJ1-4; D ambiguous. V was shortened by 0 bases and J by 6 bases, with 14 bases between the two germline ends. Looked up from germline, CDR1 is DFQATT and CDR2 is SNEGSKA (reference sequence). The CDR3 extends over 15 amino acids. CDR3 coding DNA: TGCAGTGCTAGAGATAATACCAAGGTTGATGAAAAACTGTTTTTT. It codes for CSARDNTKVDEKLFF.

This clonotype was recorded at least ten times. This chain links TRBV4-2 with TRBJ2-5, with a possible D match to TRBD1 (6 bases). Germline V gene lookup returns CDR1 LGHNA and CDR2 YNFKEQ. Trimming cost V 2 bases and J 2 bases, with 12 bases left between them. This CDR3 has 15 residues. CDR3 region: CASSQINRAQETQYF. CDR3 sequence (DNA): TGTGCCAGCAGCCAAATAAACAGGGCGCAAGAGACCCAGTACTTC.